Detailed here is one TCR beta chain. One junction end disagrees with the germline gene, perhaps due to a read error. Germline V CDR1 and CDR2: SGHAT, FQNNGV. The CDR3 length is 17 residues. The library came from three nested PCR rounds adapted from ARM-PCR protocols. TCRdb reanalysed the multiplex PCR reads using MiXCR and keeps one entry per CDR3 protein. Counted here are roughly 75,000 distinct CDR3 sequences, under 70% occurring once; the ten biggest clones make up about a quarter. The template was RNA from unsorted bulk tissue. Distant lung tissue was collected more than 3 cm away from the tumor edge. Chemotherapy-naive patients with new lung cancer underwent thoracic surgery in China, August–November 2014. This entry is derived from a study of tumor and adjacent non-tumor tissue in lung cancer.

J is TRBJ2-4 and V is TRBV11-2; 7 nucleotides line up with TRBD2. The clonotype originates from a woman aged 50 to 60 with non-small cell lung cancer. The sequenced material came from distant non-tumor lung tissue. For the CDR3, the DNA is TGTGCCAGCAGCTTAGTTCCTGGCGGGAGTACCGGAAACATTCAGTATTTC. As protein: CASSLVPGGSTGNIQYF.